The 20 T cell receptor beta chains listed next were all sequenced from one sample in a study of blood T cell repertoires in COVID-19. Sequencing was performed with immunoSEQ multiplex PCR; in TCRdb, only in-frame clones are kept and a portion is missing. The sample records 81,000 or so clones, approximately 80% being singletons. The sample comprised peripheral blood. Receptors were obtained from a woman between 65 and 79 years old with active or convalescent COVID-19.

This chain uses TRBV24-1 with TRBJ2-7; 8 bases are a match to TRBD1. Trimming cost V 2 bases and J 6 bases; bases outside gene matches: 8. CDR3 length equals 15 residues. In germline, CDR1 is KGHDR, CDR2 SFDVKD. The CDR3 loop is CATSDSGDRGSEQYF. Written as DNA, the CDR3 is TGTGCCACCAGTGATTCTGGTGACAGGGGTTCCGAGCAGTACTTC.

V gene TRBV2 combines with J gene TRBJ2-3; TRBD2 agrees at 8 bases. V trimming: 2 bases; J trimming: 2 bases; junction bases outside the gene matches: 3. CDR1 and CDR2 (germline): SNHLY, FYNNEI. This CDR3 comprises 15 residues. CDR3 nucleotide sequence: TGTGCCAGCAGTGAACCTAGCGGGTACACAGATACGCAGTATTTT. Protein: CASSEPSGYTDTQYF.

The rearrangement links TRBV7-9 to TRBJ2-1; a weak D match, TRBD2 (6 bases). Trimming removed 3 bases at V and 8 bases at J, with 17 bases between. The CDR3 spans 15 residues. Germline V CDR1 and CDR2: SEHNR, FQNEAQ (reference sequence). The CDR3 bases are TGTGCCAGCAGCTTCCCCAGGATGGGGAGGCATGAGCAGTTCTTC. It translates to CASSFPRMGRHEQFF. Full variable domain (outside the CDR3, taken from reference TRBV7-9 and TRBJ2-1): DTGVSQNPRHKITKRGQNVTFRCDPISEHNRLYWYRQTLGQGPEFLTYFQNEAQLEKSRLLSDRFSAERPKGSFSTLEIQRTEQGDSAMYLCASSFPRMGRHEQFFGPGTRLTVL.

The CDR3 DNA reads TGTGCCAGCAGCCATCAAAGACTCATAACTGGAAACACCATATATTTT. Its translation is CASSHQRLITGNTIYF. The chain employs TRBV3-1 (or the pseudogene TRBV3-2) and TRBJ1-3; D call uncertain. CDR1 is LGHDT, CDR2 YNNKEL, per germline (reference sequence). This CDR3 region has 16 residues. Between the trimmed V and J ends, which lost 3 bases and 2 bases, there was a span of 14 bases.

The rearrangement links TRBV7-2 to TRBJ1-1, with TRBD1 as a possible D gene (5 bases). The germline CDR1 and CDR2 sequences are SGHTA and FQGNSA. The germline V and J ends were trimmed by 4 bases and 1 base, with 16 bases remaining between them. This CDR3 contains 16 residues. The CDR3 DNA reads TGTGCCAGCAGCTCTCAGGGCGCTTTAGGGAACACTGAAGCTTTCTTT. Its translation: CASSSQGALGNTEAFF.

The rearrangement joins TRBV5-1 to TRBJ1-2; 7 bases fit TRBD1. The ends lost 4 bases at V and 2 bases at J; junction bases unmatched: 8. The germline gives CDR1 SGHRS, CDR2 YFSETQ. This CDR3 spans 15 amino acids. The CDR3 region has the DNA TGCGCCAGCAGCCTACCGGGACAGAAAAACTATGGCTACACCTTC. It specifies CASSLPGQKNYGYTF.

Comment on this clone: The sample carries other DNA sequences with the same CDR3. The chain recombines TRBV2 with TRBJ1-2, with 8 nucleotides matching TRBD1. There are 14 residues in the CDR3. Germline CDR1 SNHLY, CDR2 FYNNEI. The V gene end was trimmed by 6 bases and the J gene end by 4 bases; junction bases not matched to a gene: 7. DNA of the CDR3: TGTGCCAGCAGCGAAAGGGGACAGGTCTATGGCTACACCTTC. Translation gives CASSERGQVYGYTF. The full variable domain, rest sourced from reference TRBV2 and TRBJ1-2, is EPEVTQTPSHQVTQMGQEVILRCVPISNHLYFYWYRQILGQKVEFLVSFYNNEISEKSEIFDDQFSVERPDGSNFTLKIRSTKLEDSAMYFCASSERGQVYGYTFGSGTRLTVV.

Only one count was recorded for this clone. CDR3 coding DNA: TGTGCCAGCAGCCAAGCGGGGGGCTACGAGCAGTACTTC. Protein: CASSQAGGYEQYF. The rearrangement uses TRBV14 and TRBJ2-7; 7 nucleotides align to TRBD2. Germline V gene lookup returns CDR1 SGHDN and CDR2 FVKESK. The V and J ends lost 1 base and 3 bases, in that order; junction bases with no gene match: 0. This CDR3 is 13 amino acids long.

CDR3 in DNA: TGTGCCAGCAGCGCGACAGGAACTGATTCACCCCTCCACTTT. This translates into CASSATGTDSPLHF. The V gene is TRBV9, the J gene TRBJ1-6; D perhaps matches TRBD1 (6 bases). CDR1 and CDR2 from the germline V gene are SGDLS and YYNGEE. V lost 3 bases and J lost 8, with 12 bases in between. The CDR3 is made up of 14 amino acids.

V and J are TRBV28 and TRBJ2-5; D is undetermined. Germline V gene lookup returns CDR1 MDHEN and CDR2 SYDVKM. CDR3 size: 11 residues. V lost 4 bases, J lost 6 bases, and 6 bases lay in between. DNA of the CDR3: TGTGCCAGCAGTTCCCCAAAGACCCAGTACTTC. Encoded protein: CASSSPKTQYF.

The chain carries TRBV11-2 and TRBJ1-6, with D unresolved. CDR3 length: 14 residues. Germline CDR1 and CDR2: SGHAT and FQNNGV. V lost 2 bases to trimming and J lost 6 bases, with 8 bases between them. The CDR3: CASSLFTGNSPLHF. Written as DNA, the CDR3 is TGTGCCAGCAGCTTATTCACGGGTAATTCACCCCTCCACTTT.

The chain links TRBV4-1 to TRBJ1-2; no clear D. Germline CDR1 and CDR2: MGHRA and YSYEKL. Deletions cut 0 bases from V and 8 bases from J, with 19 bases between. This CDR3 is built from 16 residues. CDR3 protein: CASSQDQTITGAGYTF. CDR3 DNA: TGCGCCAGCAGCCAAGATCAGACCATTACTGGAGCAGGCTACACCTTC.

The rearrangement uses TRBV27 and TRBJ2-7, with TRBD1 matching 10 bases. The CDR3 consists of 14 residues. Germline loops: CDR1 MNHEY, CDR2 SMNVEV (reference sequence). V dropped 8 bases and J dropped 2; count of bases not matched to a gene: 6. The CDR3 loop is CASRDRGRPYEQYF. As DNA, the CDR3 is TGTGCCAGCCGAGACAGGGGGCGACCCTACGAGCAGTACTTC.

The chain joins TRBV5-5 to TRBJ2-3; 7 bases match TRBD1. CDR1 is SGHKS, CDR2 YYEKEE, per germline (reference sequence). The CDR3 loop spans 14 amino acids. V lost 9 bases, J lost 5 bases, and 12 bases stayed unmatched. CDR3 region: CATERGLGKDTQYF. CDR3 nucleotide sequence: TGTGCCACCGAGAGGGGGCTTGGGAAAGATACGCAGTATTTT.

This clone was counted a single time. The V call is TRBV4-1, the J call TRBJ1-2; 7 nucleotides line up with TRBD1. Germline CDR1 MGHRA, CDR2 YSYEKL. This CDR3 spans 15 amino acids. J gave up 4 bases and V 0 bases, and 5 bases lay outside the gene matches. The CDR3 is CASSQDDAGGYGYTF. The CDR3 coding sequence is TGCGCCAGCAGCCAAGATGATGCAGGGGGCTATGGCTACACCTTC.

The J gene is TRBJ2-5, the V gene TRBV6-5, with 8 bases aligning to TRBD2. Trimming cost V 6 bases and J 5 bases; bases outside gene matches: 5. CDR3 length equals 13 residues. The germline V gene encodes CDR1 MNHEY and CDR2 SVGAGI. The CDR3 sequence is CASRNSGGETQYF. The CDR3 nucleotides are TGTGCCAGCAGGAACTCGGGAGGGGAGACCCAGTACTTC.

CDR3 DNA sequence: TGTGCCAGCTCACCGGGACAGGCTTCGGAGCAGTACTTC. It translates to CASSPGQASEQYF. The chain recombines TRBV18 with TRBJ2-7; 8 nucleotides match TRBD1. Germline V gives CDR1 KGHSH, CDR2 LQKENI. After removal of 3 bases from V and 7 bases from J, the junction contained 5 bases not matched to a gene. CDR3 size: 13 residues.

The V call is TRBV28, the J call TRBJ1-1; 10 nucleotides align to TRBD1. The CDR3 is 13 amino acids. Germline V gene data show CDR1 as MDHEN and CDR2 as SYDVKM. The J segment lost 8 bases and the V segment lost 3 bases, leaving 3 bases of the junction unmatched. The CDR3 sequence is CASSLVGQGEAFF. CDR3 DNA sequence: TGTGCCAGCAGTTTGGTGGGACAGGGGGAAGCTTTCTTT.

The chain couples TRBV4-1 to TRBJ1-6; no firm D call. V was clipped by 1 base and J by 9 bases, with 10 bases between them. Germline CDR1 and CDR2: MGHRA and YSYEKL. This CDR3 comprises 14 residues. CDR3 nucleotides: TGCGCCAGCAGCCAAGTGGGGAGCGGTTCACCCCTCCACTTT. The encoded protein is CASSQVGSGSPLHF.

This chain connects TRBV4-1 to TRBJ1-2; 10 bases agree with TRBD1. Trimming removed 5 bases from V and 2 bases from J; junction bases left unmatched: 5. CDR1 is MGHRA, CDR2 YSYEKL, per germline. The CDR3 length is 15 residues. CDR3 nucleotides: TGCGCCAGCAGCTTGGACAGGGGGGGAAACTATGGCTACACCTTC. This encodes CASSLDRGGNYGYTF.